This T cell receptor (beta chain) was observed in a study of neoadjuvant anti-PD-1 for oral cavity cancer (dated by TCRdb to the early 2020s). As for the study more broadly: Before curative-intent surgical resection, most patients were given three to four biweekly doses of nivolumab at 3 mg/kg. Patients without progression received a fourth nivolumab dose around day 43 and underwent definitive surgical resection on days 50-56. Under RECIST 1.1, patients with complete response, partial response or stable disease were classed as responders, and patients with progression were classed as non-responders. The parent correlative cohort included around 12 patients, with an approximately 32% response rate.

The research as a whole found: Only a few patients per response group were included in the TCR analyses, and larger cohorts for validation were called for by the authors. After neoadjuvant nivolumab, T cell clonality (Gini index) in PBMCs was significantly higher in non-responders than in responders. Higher pretreatment blood Treg/Th17 ratios correlated with both higher pretreatment blood TCRbeta clonality and lower post-treatment tumor TCRbeta clonality.

Concerning this clone itself: The antigen this receptor binds is unknown. No base qualities exist here, and no much larger clone lies one base off it.

The time point label, as the study defines it: before neoadjuvant nivolumab. None of the patients had received prior systemic or radiation treatment, and all were newly diagnosed with stage II-IVA oral cavity squamous cell carcinoma. The cohort was made up of patients with locally advanced, HPV-negative oral cavity squamous cell carcinoma. Peripheral blood mononuclear cells were analyzed directly, without maintenance or expansion in culture. Samples came from a longitudinal correlative study of a single-arm phase II trial of neoadjuvant nivolumab in oral cavity squamous cell carcinoma. Subject-matched pre- and post-treatment PBMCs and tumors from three responders and three non-responders were subjected to genomic DNA-based TCRbeta sequencing. Peripheral blood mononuclear cells were collected before nivolumab treatment and again after treatment, at the time of surgery. The Maxwell RSC DNA from Cells kit was used to isolate genomic DNA from PBMCs.

For deep sequencing, PBMC libraries mostly used 450 to 550 ng of input genomic DNA, with six replicates for each sample. The immunoSEQ hsTCRbeta kit was used to prepare TCRbeta libraries, following the manufacturer's instructions. The completed libraries were mixed into a single pool at 3 nM, then sequenced with an Illumina NovaSeq 6000 S4 flow cell. The authors processed their data as follows. The immunoSEQ Analyzer handled quality control and preprocessing of the raw data. The analysis was restricted to productive rearrangements, with each unique CDR3 amino acid sequence defining a clonotype. Using the R package tcR, the researchers computed the Gini-Simpson index as their estimate of repertoire clonality. Student's t test was used to compare Gini indices, and Pearson correlation was used to assess associations with tumor size change. TCRdb took over this immuneACCESS table, retaining in-frame rearrangements with V and J assigned. Such tables are incomplete; in checked studies, under half of the missing clones stem from an unresolved V gene, and the remainder is unexplained. That table is the source of V, J and clone size, and D and trimming were worked out from the DNA. Across this sample there are about 72,000 clones, with around 80% seen only once. Around 3.2% of the sample goes to the ten largest clones.

CDR1 and CDR2 are read off the germline V gene as MDHEN and SYDVKM. Trimming leaves V shorter by 6 bases and J shorter by 8 bases, with the junction holding 11 bases beyond the gene matches. The CDR3 has 15 amino acids, counting the end cysteine and phenylalanine. Here the CDR3 DNA is all that survives: 45 bases in frame from base 1. This receptor was obtained from a person between 35 and 79 years old with oral cavity squamous cell carcinoma. The chain is encoded by TRBV28 joined to TRBJ2-1, with 9 central nucleotides matching TRBD2. Sequencing was performed on PBMCs, taken before nivolumab (anti-PD-1) treatment. The sequenced DNA is TGTGCCAGCAGCAAGGCGCGGGGACTAGCCGATGAGCAGTTCTTC. Translated, it gives CASSKARGLADEQFF.